The clone carrying this T cell receptor beta chain was seen a single time. The data derive from a study of blood T cell repertoires in COVID-19. On the study more broadly: Some COVID-19 samples were acute and others convalescent; all came from the United States, Italy and Spain.

TCRdb's copy holds only in-frame clones and misses some; the assay was immunoSEQ multiplex PCR. The sample includes some 130,000 clones, over 75% of them seen just once. The V and J ends lost 2 bases and 0 bases respectively, with 9 bases between them. Per germline, CDR1 MNHEY and CDR2 SMNVEV (reference sequence). The CDR3 extends over 15 amino acids. The sample consisted of peripheral blood. The clonotype was recovered from a woman aged 60-75 years with acute or convalescent COVID-19. The V and J genes are TRBV27 and TRBJ2-3; no clear D gene. The CDR3 spells CASSLQAPSTDTQYF. CDR3 in DNA: TGTGCCAGCAGTTTACAGGCTCCTAGCACAGATACGCAGTATTTT.